This T cell receptor (beta chain) came from a study of CD8+ T cells in alopecia areata. Study-level background: The drug, oral tofacitinib, was given to treated patients at 5 to 10 mg twice daily. Tofacitinib dosing lasted 6 to 18 months, which was then followed by 6 months off drug. Regarding the study as a whole: For lesional scalp, especially alopecia totalis/universalis, clonality was higher than in normal scalp. Although TCR sharing was seen in mice, sharing across patients was less clear, possibly for HLA-related reasons.

Losses at the gene ends were 4 bases for V and 8 bases for J; bases not matched to a gene: 11. Looked up from germline, CDR1 is SGDLS and CDR2 is YYNGEE. CDR3 length: 16 amino acids. Obtained from alopecia areata patients were lesional scalp punch biopsies along with peripheral blood. A word on this clone: Its antigen is unidentified.

RNA was isolated and reverse transcribed to cDNA, the sequencing template. Generated by immunoSEQ multiplex PCR, the TCRdb table keeps only in-frame clones and is missing some. Here the sample spans over 15,000 clones, more than 50% being singletons. This clonotype originated in a human donor with alopecia areata. The rearrangement joins TRBV9 to TRBJ2-1, with 11 positions matching TRBD2. Sequences were obtained from skin. CDR3 DNA sequence: TGTGCCAGCAGCCCCAGGGCTAGCGGGAGGAATGATGAGCAGTTCTTC. It translates to CASSPRASGRNDEQFF.